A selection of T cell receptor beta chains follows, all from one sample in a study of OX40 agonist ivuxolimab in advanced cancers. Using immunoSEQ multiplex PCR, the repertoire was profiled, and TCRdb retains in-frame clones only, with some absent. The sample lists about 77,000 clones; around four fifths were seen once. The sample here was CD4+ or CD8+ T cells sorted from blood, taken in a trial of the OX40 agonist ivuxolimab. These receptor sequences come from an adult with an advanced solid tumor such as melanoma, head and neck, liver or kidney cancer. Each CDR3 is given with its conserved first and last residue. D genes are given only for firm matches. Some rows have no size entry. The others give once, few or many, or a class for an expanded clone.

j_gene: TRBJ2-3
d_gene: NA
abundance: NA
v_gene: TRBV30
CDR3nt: TGTGCCTGGGACAGAAGGGATACGCAGTATTTT
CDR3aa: CAWDRRDTQYF

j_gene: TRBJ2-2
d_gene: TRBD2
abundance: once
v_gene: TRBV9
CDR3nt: TGTGCCAGCAGCCCTGGGACTAGCGACTACACCGGGGAGCTGTTTTTT
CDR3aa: CASSPGTSDYTGELFF

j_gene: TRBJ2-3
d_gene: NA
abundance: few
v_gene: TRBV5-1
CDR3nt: TGCGCCAGCAGCTTGGGCGAGCCCACAGATACGCAGTATTTT
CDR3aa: CASSLGEPTDTQYF

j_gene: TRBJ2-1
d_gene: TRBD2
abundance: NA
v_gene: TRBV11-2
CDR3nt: TGTGCCAGCAGCTTAGATGGTAGGGGCGGGCGGGGGTACAATGAGCAGTTCTTC
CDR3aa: CASSLDGRGGRGYNEQFF

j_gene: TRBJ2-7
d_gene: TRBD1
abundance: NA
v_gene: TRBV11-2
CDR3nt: TGTGCCAGCAGCCTTCGTGGGACAGGTTCCTACGAGCAGTACTTC
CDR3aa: CASSLRGTGSYEQYF

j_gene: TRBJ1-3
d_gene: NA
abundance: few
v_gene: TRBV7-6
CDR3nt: TGTGCCAGCAGCACACAGGTTTACTCTGGAAACACCATATATTTT
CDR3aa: CASSTQVYSGNTIYF

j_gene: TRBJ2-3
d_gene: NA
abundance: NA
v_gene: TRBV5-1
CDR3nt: TGCGCCAGCAGCTTGGCCGGGCGGGGCACAGATACGCAGTATTTT
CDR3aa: CASSLAGRGTDTQYF

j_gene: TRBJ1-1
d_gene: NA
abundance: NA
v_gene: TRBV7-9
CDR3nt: TGTGCCAGCAGCTTAAGTTTGTCTTCTGAAGCTTTCTTT
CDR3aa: CASSLSLSSEAFF

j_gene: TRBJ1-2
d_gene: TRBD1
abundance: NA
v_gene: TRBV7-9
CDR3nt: TGTGCCAGCAGCTTCCTGGGACAGGGAACTGGCTACACCTTC
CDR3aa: CASSFLGQGTGYTF

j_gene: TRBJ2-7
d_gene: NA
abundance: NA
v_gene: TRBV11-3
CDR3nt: TGTGCCAGCAGCGGGAATGAACCCTACGAGCAGTACTTC
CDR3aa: CASSGNEPYEQYF

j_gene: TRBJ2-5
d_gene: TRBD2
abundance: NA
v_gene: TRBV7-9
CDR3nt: TGTGCCAGCAGCTTACCCCGGGCTAGCGGGGGCCTTTTCCAAGAGACCCAGTACTTC
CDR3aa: CASSLPRASGGLFQETQYF

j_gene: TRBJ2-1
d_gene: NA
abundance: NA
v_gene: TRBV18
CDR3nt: TGTGCCAGCTCACCACCTCAGGACTACCCGGTGCAGTTCTTC
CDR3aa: CASSPPQDYPVQFF

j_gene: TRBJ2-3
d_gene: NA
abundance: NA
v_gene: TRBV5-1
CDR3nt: TGCGCCAGCAGCCCGCCCTCGGAAGATACGCAGTATTTT
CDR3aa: CASSPPSEDTQYF

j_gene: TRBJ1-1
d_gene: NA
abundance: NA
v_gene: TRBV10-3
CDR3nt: TGTGCCAGCCAAATCCAAAGGGCTGGTAACACTGAAGCTTTCTTT
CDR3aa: CASQIQRAGNTEAFF

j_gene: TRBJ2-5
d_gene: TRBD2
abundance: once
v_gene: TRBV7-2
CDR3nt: TGTGCCAGCAGCCTGGGACTAGCGGGGGTTGAGACCCAGTACTTC
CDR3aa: CASSLGLAGVETQYF

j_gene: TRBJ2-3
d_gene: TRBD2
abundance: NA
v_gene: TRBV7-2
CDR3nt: TGTGCCAGCAGCGGCGCCCTGATAGCGGGGGGGCGGGCAGATACGCAGTATTTT
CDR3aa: CASSGALIAGGRADTQYF

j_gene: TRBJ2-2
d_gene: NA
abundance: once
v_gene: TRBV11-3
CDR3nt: TGTGCCAGCAGCAGGGACTCCGGGGAGCTGTTTTTT
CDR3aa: CASSRDSGELFF